The clone carrying this TCR beta chain was counted between two and nine times. Its antigen is undetermined. V lost 3 bases to trimming and J lost 5 bases; unmatched junction nucleotides: 4. Germline V gives CDR1 LNHDA, CDR2 SQIVND (reference sequence). This CDR3 has 15 residues. The data originate from a study of vaccination effects on CD4 cells after COVID-19. In the ViraFEST assay, antigen-specific CD4+ clonotypes were identified by expansion after peptide-pool stimulation. Between days 9 and 10 of culture, CD4+ T cells were separated out. Vaccinees lacked prior SARS-CoV-2 infection and tested negative for nucleocapsid antibodies. Wells of around 2 million PBMC each were grown with about 9.3 IU/ml IL-2 and about 9.7 ug/ml peptides. Days 3 and 7 were when half the medium was replaced with IL-2 medium. Findings and caveats of the study: Of the vaccine-induced clones from healthy vaccinees, merely 1 of 255 recognized common cold coronaviruses as well. Infection-derived and vaccine-derived clones contracted markedly late after vaccination.

Only in-frame clones appear in the TCRdb table, and some are missing; sequencing was by immunoSEQ multiplex PCR. This sample has roughly 19,000 clones, with over 65% found just once. This TCR was recovered from a human donor who received a COVID-19 vaccine. This material consisted of CD4+ T cells from PBMCs cultured with HCoV-NL63 spike peptides, taken before COVID-19 vaccination. The chain combines TRBV19 with TRBJ1-2; the match to TRBD1 covers 12 bases. The CDR3 sequence is CASSIGTGGAYGYTF. CDR3 nucleotides: TGTGCCAGTAGTATTGGGACAGGGGGCGCGTATGGCTACACCTTC.